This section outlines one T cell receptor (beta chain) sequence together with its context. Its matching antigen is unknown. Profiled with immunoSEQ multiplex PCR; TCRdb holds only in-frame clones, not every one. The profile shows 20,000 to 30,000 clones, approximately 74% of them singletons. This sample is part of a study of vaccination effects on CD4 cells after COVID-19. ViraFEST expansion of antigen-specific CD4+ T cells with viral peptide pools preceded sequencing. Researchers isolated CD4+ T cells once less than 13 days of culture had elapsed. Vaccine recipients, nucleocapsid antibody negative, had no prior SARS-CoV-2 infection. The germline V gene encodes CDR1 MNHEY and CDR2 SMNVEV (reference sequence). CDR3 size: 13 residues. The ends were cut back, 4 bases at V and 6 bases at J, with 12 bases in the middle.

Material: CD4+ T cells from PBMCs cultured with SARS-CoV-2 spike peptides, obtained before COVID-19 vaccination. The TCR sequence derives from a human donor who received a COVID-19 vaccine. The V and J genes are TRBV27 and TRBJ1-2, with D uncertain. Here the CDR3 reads CASSSMVGDGYTF. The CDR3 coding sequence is TGTGCCAGCAGTTCGATGGTCGGGGATGGCTACACCTTC.